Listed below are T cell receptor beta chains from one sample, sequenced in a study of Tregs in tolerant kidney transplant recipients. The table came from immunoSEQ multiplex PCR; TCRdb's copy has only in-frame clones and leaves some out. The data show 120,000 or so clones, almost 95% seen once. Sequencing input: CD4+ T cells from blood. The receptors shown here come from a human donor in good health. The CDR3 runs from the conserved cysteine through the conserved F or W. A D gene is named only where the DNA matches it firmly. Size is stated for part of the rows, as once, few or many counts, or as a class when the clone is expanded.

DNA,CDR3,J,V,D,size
TGTGCCAGTAGTTGGGAGGGACCGCAGCCCCAGCATTTT,CASSWEGPQPQHF,TRBJ1-5,TRBV19,.,.
TGTGCCAGCAGTGCCCTAGGGGCGGGCCAAGAAGAAAAACTGTTTTTT,CASSALGAGQEEKLFF,TRBJ1-4,TRBV6-1,.,once
TGTGCCAGCAGCTCCCGACAGGGAGGATGGTATGGCTACACCTTC,CASSSRQGGWYGYTF,TRBJ1-2,TRBV7-2,TRBD1,.
TGTGCCAGCAGTGAAGCCAGGGTGAGGACCGGGGAGCTGTTTTTT,CASSEARVRTGELFF,TRBJ2-2,TRBV2,.,.
TGTACCACCACAGCGGGAGCTGGGGAGCTGTTTTTT,CTTTAGAGELFF,TRBJ2-2,TRBV19,TRBD2,.
TGCAGCGTTGAACTTATTAGCGGGAGCGGCTACAATGAGCAGTTCTTC,CSVELISGSGYNEQFF,TRBJ2-1,TRBV29-1,TRBD2,.
TGTGCCAGCAGCGTAGTTCGCCTTTATAGCGGGAGGAGCTCCTACGAGCAGTACTTC,CASSVVRLYSGRSSYEQYF,TRBJ2-7,TRBV9,TRBD2,.
TGTGCCAGCAGCTCCGGGACACCGTCAGTCAAAAACATTCAGTACTTC,CASSSGTPSVKNIQYF,TRBJ2-4,TRBV5-8,.,.
TGTGCCTGGAGTCGGTTGGGGCAGGCTGAAGAGACCCAGTACTTC,CAWSRLGQAEETQYF,TRBJ2-5,TRBV30,.,.
TGCGCCAGCAGCCGCCAAGGACTAGCGGGCAACACAGATACGCAGTATTTT,CASSRQGLAGNTDTQYF,TRBJ2-3,TRBV4-1,TRBD2,few
TGTGCCAGCAGCTTCTTCACAGGGGTCACCTACGAGCAGTACTTC,CASSFFTGVTYEQYF,TRBJ2-7,TRBV7-8,TRBD1,.
TGTGCCAGTACACAACAAGCGGGAGGACGGTACGAGCAGTACTTC,CASTQQAGGRYEQYF,TRBJ2-7,TRBV19,TRBD2,.
TGTGCCAGCAGCCAAGACAGACCGGGACAGGGGGCGTCAGGCTACACCTTC,CASSQDRPGQGASGYTF,TRBJ1-2,TRBV4-2,TRBD1,.
TGTGCCAGCTCACCACCGGGCTTAGGGTCGGACACTGAAGCTTTCTTT,CASSPPGLGSDTEAFF,TRBJ1-1,TRBV18,.,.
TGTGCCAGCAGCTTATTCCTGAACACTGAAGCTTTCTTT,CASSLFLNTEAFF,TRBJ1-1,TRBV7-8,.,.
TGTGCCAGCAGCCAAGATGGGGATGCCTACGAGCAGTACTTC,CASSQDGDAYEQYF,TRBJ2-7,TRBV4-2,.,.
TGTGCCAGCAGCCCCCCCCGGACAGTTAATTCACCCCTCCACTTT,CASSPPRTVNSPLHF,TRBJ1-6,TRBV16,.,.
TGCGCCAGCAGCCAAAGACAGGGGGTCTCCTACGAGCAGTACTTC,CASSQRQGVSYEQYF,TRBJ2-7,TRBV4-1,TRBD1,.
TGTGCCAGCAGCGGGACAGGGACGCGTAATTCACCCCTCCACTTT,CASSGTGTRNSPLHF,TRBJ1-6,TRBV2,TRBD1,few
TGTGCCAGCAGCTTACCAGGTTGGGCCCTCTCTGGGGCCAACGTCCTGACTTTC,CASSLPGWALSGANVLTF,TRBJ2-6,TRBV11-2,.,.
TGTGCCAGCAGCGCGCGTTCGGGGACTGGAAACACCATATATTTT,CASSARSGTGNTIYF,TRBJ1-3,TRBV7-8,.,.
TGTGCCATCAGTGCGAACCGGAACACTGAAGCTTTCTTT,CAISANRNTEAFF,TRBJ1-1,TRBV10-3,.,.
TGTGCCAGCAGAGTGACAGGGACAATAAACACCATATATTTT,CASRVTGTINTIYF,TRBJ1-3,TRBV6-5,TRBD1,.
TGTGCCAGCAGTTACTCGACTCGCGGGGCCTACGAGCAGTACTTC,CASSYSTRGAYEQYF,TRBJ2-7,TRBV6-6,.,.
TGTGCCAGCACCCTTAGAGGGCCCAAGACCCAGTACTTC,CASTLRGPKTQYF,TRBJ2-5,TRBV7-2,.,.
TGCGCCAGCAGTCCCCAGGGAGATAGCAATCAGCCCCAGCATTTT,CASSPQGDSNQPQHF,TRBJ1-5,TRBV5-1,.,.
TGCAGCGTTGAATCTTACTCCCAATGGGGCACAGATACGCAGTATTTT,CSVESYSQWGTDTQYF,TRBJ2-3,TRBV29-1,.,.
TGCGCCAGCAGTCCCGGACGGGGCTACACCTTC,CASSPGRGYTF,TRBJ1-2,TRBV10-2,.,.
TGTGCCTGGATTCCGGGAGGTTCGCCCGGGGAGCTGTTTTTT,CAWIPGGSPGELFF,TRBJ2-2,TRBV30,TRBD2,.